The 5 T cell receptor beta chains in this list originate from one sample, sequenced in a study of Graves' ophthalmopathy and Graves' hyperthyroidism. CDR3 regions of TCR beta were amplified from RNA transcripts. The library came from an HTBI-primed first-round RT-PCR and a second-round multiplex PCR. MiXCR, run by TCRdb on the multiplex PCR reads, gives a single entry per CDR3 protein. This sample yields hundreds of thousands of distinct CDR3 sequences, of which about 16% are seen a single time; 5.5% to 7% belongs to the top ten. The specimen sequenced was peripheral blood. These receptors were taken from a woman aged 18-35 years with stable Graves' hyperthyroidism.

This clonotype appeared many times. This rearrangement joins TRBV19 to TRBJ1-5, with 7 nucleotides matching TRBD1. This CDR3 is built from 15 residues. Germline V gene data show CDR1 as LNHDA and CDR2 as SQIVND (reference sequence). J was trimmed by 5 bases and V by 7 bases; bases with no gene match: 11. The CDR3 sequence is CASTKETGWDQPQHF. Here the CDR3 DNA reads TGTGCCAGTACCAAGGAGACAGGGTGGGATCAGCCCCAGCATTTT.

This clonotype was counted ten times or more. The chain is built from TRBV29-1 and TRBJ1-2; 9 bases are a match to TRBD1. This CDR3 is built from 13 residues. Germline V gene sequence: CDR1 SQVTM, CDR2 ANQGSEA. After removal of 3 bases from V and 8 bases from J, the junction contained 7 bases not matched to a gene. The CDR3 reads CSVEIGQGNGYTF. CDR3 nucleotide sequence: TGCAGCGTTGAGATCGGACAGGGGAACGGCTACACCTTC.

This clonotype was counted between two and nine times. V gene TRBV9 combines with J gene TRBJ1-1; a possible D gene is TRBD1 (5 bases). The CDR3 loop spans 14 amino acids. Trimming cost V 3 bases and J 6 bases, with 15 bases left between them. Germline CDR1 reads SGDLS; CDR2 reads YYNGEE. As DNA, the CDR3 is TGTGCCAGCAGCGCCTCTGAAGGAGGGGCTGAAGCTTTCTTT. Translated, it gives CASSASEGGAEAFF.

As to this clonotype: A much larger clonotype is one base distant, so this may be a read error. This chain links TRBV25-1 with TRBJ1-2; D is unclear. Looked up from germline, CDR1 is MGHDK and CDR2 is SYGVNS. With 4 bases removed from V and 2 bases from J, the gap between germline ends came to 8 bases. The CDR3 sequence is 13 residues long. The CDR3 bases are TGTGCCAGCAGTGGACTGGGAAACTATGGCTACACCTTC. Amino acids: CASSGLGNYGYTF.

The CDR3 nucleotides read TGCAGTGCTAGAGATAATGGTTTTTTACGAACAATAGCTTTCTTT. This codes for CSARDNGFLRTIAFF. The gene calls are TRBV20-1 and TRBJ1-1; D uncertain. This CDR3 comprises 15 residues. The germline V and J ends were trimmed by 0 bases and 10 bases, with 21 bases remaining between them. CDR1 is DFQATT, CDR2 SNEGSKA, per germline (reference sequence).